A selection of T cell receptor beta chains follows, all from one sample in a study of PD-L1 blockade in urothelial cancer. TCRdb keeps only in-frame clones here, not all; method: immunoSEQ multiplex PCR. The data contain approximately 120,000 clones, 86% of them singletons. The sequenced sample was PBMCs, obtained around atezolizumab (anti-PD-L1) treatment. All receptors derive from a man in his fifties with urothelial cancer. CDR3s include the opening cysteine and the closing phenylalanine or tryptophan. The D gene is left open where the match is weak. The listing skips clone size in some rows; elsewhere it reads once, few, many or a size class.

TRBV5-1,NA,TRBD2,TRBJ2-3,CASRAAGAPADTQYF,TGCGCCAGCAGGGCTGCGGGAGCGCCCGCAGATACGCAGTATTTT
TRBV28,few,TRBD2,TRBJ2-3,CATYPGGSSTDTQYF,TGTGCCACCTATCCAGGCGGGAGCTCCACAGATACGCAGTATTTT
TRBV5-8,NA,TRBD1,TRBJ2-6,CASTRGQGAAGANVLTF,TGTGCCAGCACGCGAGGGCAGGGGGCGGCCGGGGCCAACGTCCTGACTTTC
TRBV11-2,NA,NA,TRBJ1-6,CASSFDSQSSYNSPLHF,TGTGCCAGCAGCTTTGACAGCCAGAGCTCCTATAATTCACCCCTCCACTTT
TRBV28,NA,TRBD1,TRBJ1-2,CASSLRDRGIHGYTF,TGTGCCAGCAGTCTCCGGGACAGGGGGATTCATGGCTACACCTTC
TRBV5-4,NA,NA,TRBJ2-3,CASSLYTDTQYF,TGTGCCAGCAGTTTATACACAGATACGCAGTATTTT
TRBV29-1,NA,TRBD1,TRBJ2-1,CSVEDPGGSSYNEQFF,TGCAGCGTTGAAGACCCAGGGGGAAGCTCCTACAATGAGCAGTTCTTC
TRBV6-5,NA,TRBD2,TRBJ2-1,CASSYRLAGAPVEQFF,TGTGCCAGCAGTTACCGACTAGCGGGAGCGCCTGTTGAGCAGTTCTTC
TRBV5-1,NA,NA,TRBJ1-1,CASSLEGGMNTEAFF,TGCGCCAGCAGCTTGGAGGGAGGGATGAACACTGAAGCTTTCTTT
TRBV27,once,TRBD2,TRBJ2-7,CASRLSGSRYEQYF,TGTGCCAGCAGACTTAGCGGGAGTCGATACGAGCAGTACTTC
TRBV25-1,NA,TRBD2,TRBJ2-7,CASSLAGGENEQYF,TGTGCCAGCAGCCTGGCGGGAGGGGAGAACGAGCAGTACTTC
TRBV6-6,NA,TRBD2,TRBJ2-7,CASGRGSPGYEQYF,TGTGCCTCCGGACGCGGGAGTCCCGGGTACGAGCAGTACTTC
TRBV7-8,NA,NA,TRBJ1-3,CASSREAIGNTIYF,TGTGCCAGCAGCCGCGAGGCCATAGGAAACACCATATATTTT
TRBV9,NA,TRBD1,TRBJ2-5,CASSVVGTAETQYF,TGTGCCAGCAGCGTAGTAGGGACAGCAGAGACCCAGTACTTC
TRBV9,NA,NA,TRBJ2-1,CASTREGATYNEQFF,TGTGCCAGCACCAGGGAAGGCGCTACCTACAATGAGCAGTTCTTC
TRBV6-5,NA,TRBD1,TRBJ2-7,CASRPTGPYEQYF,TGTGCCAGCAGACCGACAGGGCCATACGAGCAGTACTTC
TRBV19,few,NA,TRBJ2-5,CASSSGWETQYF,TGTGCCAGTAGTTCAGGGTGGGAGACCCAGTACTTC
TRBV11-2,NA,NA,TRBJ2-7,CADSGAGYEQYF,TGTGCCGACTCTGGGGCCGGCTACGAGCAGTACTTC
TRBV4-1,NA,NA,TRBJ1-1,CASSQYTNTEAFF,TGCGCCAGCAGCCAGTACACCAACACTGAAGCTTTCTTT
TRBV9,once,NA,TRBJ2-2,CASSPRLANTGELFF,TGTGCCAGCAGCCCTAGACTAGCGAACACCGGGGAGCTGTTTTTT
TRBV11-2,NA,TRBD2,TRBJ2-1,CASSFSGFSYNEQFF,TGTGCCAGCAGCTTTAGCGGGTTCTCCTACAATGAGCAGTTCTTC
TRBV6-6,NA,TRBD2,TRBJ2-1,CASTPAGGSYNEQFF,TGTGCCAGCACCCCGGCGGGAGGCTCCTACAATGAGCAGTTCTTC
TRBV7-9,NA,NA,TRBJ1-2,CASSLAHRETYGYTF,TGTGCCAGCAGCTTAGCGCATCGGGAAACCTATGGCTACACCTTC
TRBV28,NA,NA,TRBJ2-1,CASRTGFLREQFF,TGTGCCAGCAGGACAGGATTTCTGAGGGAGCAGTTCTTC
TRBV6-4,NA,NA,TRBJ1-1,CASSVEKNTEAFF,TGTGCCAGCAGTGTAGAAAAGAACACTGAAGCTTTCTTT
TRBV28,NA,NA,TRBJ1-5,CASTPLGLSNQPQHF,TGTGCCAGCACCCCCCTGGGCCTTAGCAATCAGCCCCAGCATTTT